This TCR beta chain appears in the sequencing data of a study of vaccination and CD4 T cells after COVID-19. Background on the study: Across the group, participants received two doses of either BNT162b2 or mRNA-1273 vaccine. Post-diagnosis, post-COVID samples were collected after a median approximately three months, ranging 35 to 161.

Remarks on this clonotype: Its antigen is still unknown.

The CDR3 is 15 amino acids. Deletions cut 6 bases from V and 1 base from J, with 16 bases between. CDR1 SQVTM and CDR2 ANQGSEA come from the germline V gene. Cultured CD4+ T cell DNA underwent sequencing with the Oncomine TCR Beta short-read assay. Each CDR3 protein gets one entry after TCRdb re-called the PCR reads with MiXCR. The sample holds 16,000 or so distinct CDR3 sequences, about 68% seen once. Documented treatment: roughly 11-day PBMC culture with coronavirus spike peptide pools or control peptides (ViraFEST assay). Via ViraFEST, peptide pools expanded antigen-specific T cells before TCR sequencing.

The TCR sequence derives from a human donor who received a COVID-19 vaccine. The chain recombines TRBV29-1 with TRBJ2-1; D not resolved. The material sequenced was CD4+ T cells from blood, cultured in vitro, taken after SARS-CoV-2 vaccination. The CDR3, as DNA: TGCAGCGTGGCGTACGGACCGATTTCCTACAATGAGCAGTTCTTC. Residues: CSVAYGPISYNEQFF.